This T cell receptor beta chain originates from a study of cytomegalovirus exposure and HLA in healthy donors. Produced via immunoSEQ multiplex PCR; TCRdb's table is partial and in-frame only. The table shows hundreds of thousands of clones, with roughly 88% occurring only once. This clone was seen only a few times. From germline, CDR1 is MGHRA and CDR2 YSYEKL. V lost 5 bases and J lost 5, with 13 bases in between. This CDR3 is built from 13 residues. Input material: PBMCs. The TCR sequence derives from a woman in her late teens or twenties in good health and CMV-seronegative. The chain joins TRBV4-1 to TRBJ2-7; TRBD1 might be the D (6 bases). The CDR3 region has the DNA TGCGCCAGCAGCACACGACAGGCCAACGAGCAGTACTTC. Translation gives CASSTRQANEQYF.